This T cell receptor beta chain was sequenced for a study of blood T cell repertoires in COVID-19. The CDR3 sequence is 13 residues long. J was trimmed by 7 bases and V by 5 bases; bases with no gene match: 6. Germline CDR1 and CDR2: MDHEN and SYDVKM. Method: immunoSEQ multiplex PCR; TCRdb's copy keeps in-frame clones and lacks some. The top ten hold around 7.3% of the sample, which has some 80,000 clones, around 84% seen once. The gene calls are TRBV28 and TRBJ1-1; TRBD1 matches 8 bases. Sequenced: peripheral blood. The TCR comes from a man aged 80 or over with active or convalescent COVID-19. Here the CDR3 reads CASSTTGVGEAFF. The CDR3 DNA reads TGTGCCAGCAGTACGACAGGGGTGGGTGAAGCTTTCTTT.